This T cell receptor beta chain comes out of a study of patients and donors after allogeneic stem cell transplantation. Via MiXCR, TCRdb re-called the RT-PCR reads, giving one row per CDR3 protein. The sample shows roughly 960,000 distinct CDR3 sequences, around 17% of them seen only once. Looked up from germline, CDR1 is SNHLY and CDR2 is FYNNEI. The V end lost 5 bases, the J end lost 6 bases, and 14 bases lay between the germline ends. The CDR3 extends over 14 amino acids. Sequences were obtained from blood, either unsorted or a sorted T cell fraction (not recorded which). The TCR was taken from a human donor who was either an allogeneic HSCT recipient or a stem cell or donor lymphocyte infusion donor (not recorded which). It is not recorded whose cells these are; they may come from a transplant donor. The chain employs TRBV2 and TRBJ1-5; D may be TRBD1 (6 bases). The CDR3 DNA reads TGTGCCAGCAGTCTAGACAGGAAGGGTCAGCCCCAGCATTTT. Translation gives CASSLDRKGQPQHF.